This T cell receptor (beta chain) is drawn from a study of cytomegalovirus exposure and HLA in healthy donors. Study-wide context: It was reported in a later analysis that the roughly 120 validation repertoires used the same platform as the 666 first-cohort repertoires.

General study points: The study put roughly 160 TCR beta chains on its list as cytomegalovirus-associated.

Generated by immunoSEQ multiplex PCR, the TCRdb table keeps only in-frame clones and is missing some. The sample lists about 250,000 clones, about 90% occurring once. With respect to this clone: What it binds is not known.

CDR1 and CDR2 (germline): MGHRA, YSYEKL. The CDR3 consists of 15 residues. V was pared by 1 base and J by 2 bases, with 2 bases of the junction left unmatched. The sample taken for sequencing was PBMCs. This clonotype was sampled from a man in his late teens or twenties in good health and CMV-seropositive. V is TRBV4-1 and J is TRBJ1-5; TRBD1 matches at 7 bases. The CDR3 DNA reads as TGCGCCAGCAGCCAAGGACAGGGAGGCAATCAGCCCCAGCATTTT. Translating gives CASSQGQGGNQPQHF.